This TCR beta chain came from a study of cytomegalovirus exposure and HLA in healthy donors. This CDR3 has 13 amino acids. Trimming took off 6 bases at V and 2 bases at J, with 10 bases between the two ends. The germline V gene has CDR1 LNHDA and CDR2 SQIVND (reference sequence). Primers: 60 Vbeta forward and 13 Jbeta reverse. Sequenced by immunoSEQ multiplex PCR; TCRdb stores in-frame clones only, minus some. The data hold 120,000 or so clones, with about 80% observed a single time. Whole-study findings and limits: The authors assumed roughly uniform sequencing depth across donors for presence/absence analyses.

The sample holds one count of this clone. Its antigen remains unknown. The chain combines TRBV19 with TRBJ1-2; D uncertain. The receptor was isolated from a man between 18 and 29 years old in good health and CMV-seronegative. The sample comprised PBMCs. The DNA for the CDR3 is TGTGCCAGTAGGATGCAACAGAACTATGGCTACACCTTC. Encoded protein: CASRMQQNYGYTF.